The rows below give T cell receptor beta chains drawn from one sample of a study of T cell responses to AZD1222 COVID-19 vaccine. Repertoires were generated with immunoSEQ multiplex PCR, while TCRdb's copy carries only in-frame clones and drops some. The sample contains fewer than 110,000 clones, around 90% of which appear only once. The sample consisted of peripheral blood, taken 28 days after the second AZD1222 dose. The receptor set was obtained from an adult who received the AZD1222 COVID-19 vaccine. Both conserved end residues are trimmed from each CDR3.

TRBV14	14	ASSRRQGLTYNEQF
TRBV10-1	13	ASSDPGAGEGEQY
TRBV5-1	13	ASSLDPSSNQPQH
TRBV7-2	14	ASSPLWGALNYGYT
TRBV5-1	11	ASSLSGRTEAF
TRBV6-5	12	ASTPDNSEREAF
TRBV5-1	13	ASKPRGQDTGELF
TRBV20-1	11	SASGQGITEAF
TRBV11-2	11	ASSLTLGGRRF
TRBV6-5	13	ASSYYRTGQSPLH
TRBV6-6	14	ASSLSRDRGNHEQF
TRBV5-4	10	ASSYLANEQF
TRBV11-2	11	ASSLEVDVRQY
TRBV4-1	14	ASSQDLRSPPYEQY
TRBV9	13	ASSGTSGEYNEQF
TRBV5-1	14	ASSTGLAGDTDTQY
TRBV25-1	15	ASSEFIRGKGNTEAF
TRBV29-1	11	SVESGGLDTQY
TRBV5-1	13	ASSLRTGAGTEAF
TRBV13	15	ASSLGLAGRYQETQY
TRBV5-1	11	ASSLDGSYEQY
TRBV18	12	ASSQGGDSTEAF
TRBV7-7	10	ASSLSGETQY
TRBV7-6	14	ASSLASGQGLTEAF
TRBV18	13	ASSPQGSGANVLT
TRBV6-6	12	ASSSPRGGTEAF
TRBV7-2	13	ASSSAGTGDYGYT
TRBV27	11	ASSRGAGNTIY
TRBV10-3	16	AISEWVGRDMDNYGYT